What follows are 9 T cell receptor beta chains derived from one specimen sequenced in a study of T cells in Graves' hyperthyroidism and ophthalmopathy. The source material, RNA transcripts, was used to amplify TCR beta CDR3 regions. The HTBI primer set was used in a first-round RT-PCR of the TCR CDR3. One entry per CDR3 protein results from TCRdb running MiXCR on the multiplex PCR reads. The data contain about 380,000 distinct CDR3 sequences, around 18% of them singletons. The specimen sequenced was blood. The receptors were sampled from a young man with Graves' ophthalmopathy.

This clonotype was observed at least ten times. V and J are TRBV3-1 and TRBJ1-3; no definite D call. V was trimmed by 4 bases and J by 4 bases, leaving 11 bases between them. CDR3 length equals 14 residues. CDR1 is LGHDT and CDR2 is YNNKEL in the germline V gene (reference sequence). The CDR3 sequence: CASSPIHTGNTIYF. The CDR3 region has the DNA TGTGCCAGCAGCCCTATACATACGGGAAACACCATATATTTT.

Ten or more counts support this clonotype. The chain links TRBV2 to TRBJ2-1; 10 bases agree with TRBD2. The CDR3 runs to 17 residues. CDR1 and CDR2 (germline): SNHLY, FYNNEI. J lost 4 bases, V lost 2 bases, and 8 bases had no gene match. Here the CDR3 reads CASSELTSGAPYNEQFF. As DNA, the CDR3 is TGTGCCAGCAGTGAACTTACTAGCGGGGCGCCGTACAATGAGCAGTTCTTC.

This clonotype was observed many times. The CDR3 DNA follows: TGTGCCAGCACCACGGGGGGAATGACGACACCCTACGGCTACACCTTC. It codes for CASTTGGMTTPYGYTF. The chain links TRBV28 to TRBJ1-2; the D gene is possibly TRBD1 (5 bases). Germline V CDR1 and CDR2: MDHEN, SYDVKM. V was cut by 7 bases and J by 8 bases, with 26 bases left in between. The CDR3 runs 16 residues.

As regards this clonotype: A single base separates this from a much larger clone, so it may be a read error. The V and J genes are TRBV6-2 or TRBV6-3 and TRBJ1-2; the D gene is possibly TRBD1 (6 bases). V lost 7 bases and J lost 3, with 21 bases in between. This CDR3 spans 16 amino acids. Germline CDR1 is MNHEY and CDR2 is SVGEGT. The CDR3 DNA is TGTGCCAGCAATCAGCTCCGGACAGCAGGTTACTATGGCTACACCTTC. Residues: CASNQLRTAGYYGYTF.

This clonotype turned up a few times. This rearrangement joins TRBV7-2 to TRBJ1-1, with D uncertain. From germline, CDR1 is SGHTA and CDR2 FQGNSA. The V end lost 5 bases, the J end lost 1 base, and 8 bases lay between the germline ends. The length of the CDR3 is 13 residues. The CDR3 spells CASSPDENTEAFF. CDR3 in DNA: TGTGCCAGCAGCCCGGACGAGAACACTGAAGCTTTCTTT.

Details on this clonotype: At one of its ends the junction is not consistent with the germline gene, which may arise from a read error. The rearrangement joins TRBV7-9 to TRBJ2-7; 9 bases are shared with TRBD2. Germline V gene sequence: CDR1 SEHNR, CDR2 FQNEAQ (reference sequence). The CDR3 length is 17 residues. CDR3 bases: TGCGCCAGCAGCCAAGTAGGGGGATTAGGGCGGGAGGGCGAGCAGTACTTC. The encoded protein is CASSQVGGLGREGEQYF.

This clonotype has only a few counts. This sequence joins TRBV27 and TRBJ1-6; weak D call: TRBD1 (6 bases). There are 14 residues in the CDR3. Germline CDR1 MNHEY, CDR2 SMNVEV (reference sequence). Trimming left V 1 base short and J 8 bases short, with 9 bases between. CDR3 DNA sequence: TGTGCCAGCAGTTTATTAGGGGGGGATTCACCCCTCCACTTT. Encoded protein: CASSLLGGDSPLHF.

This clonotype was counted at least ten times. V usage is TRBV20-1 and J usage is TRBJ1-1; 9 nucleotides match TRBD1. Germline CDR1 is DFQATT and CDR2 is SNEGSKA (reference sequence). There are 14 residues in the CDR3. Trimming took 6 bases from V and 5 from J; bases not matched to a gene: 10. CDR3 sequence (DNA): TGCAGTGCCTTACAGGGGGCAGGAGAGACTGAAGCTTTCTTT. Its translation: CSALQGAGETEAFF.

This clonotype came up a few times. CDR3 amino acids: CASSQAVGASTDTQYF. DNA of the CDR3: TGTGCCAGCAGCCAAGCAGTGGGGGCTAGCACAGATACGCAGTATTTT. This chain links TRBV4-2 with TRBJ2-3; D might be TRBD1 (6 bases). Per the germline V gene, CDR1 is LGHNA and CDR2 is YNFKEQ. The V and J ends lost 1 base and 0 bases respectively, with 11 bases between them. This CDR3 is 16 amino acids long.